This T cell receptor (beta chain) was captured by sequencing in a study of shared clonotypes between healthy human individuals. Per the germline V gene, CDR1 is SSHAT and CDR2 is FNYEAQ (reference sequence). The CDR3 has 13 residues. To note about this clone: A junction end diverges from the germline sequence, so it may reflect a read error.

Method: immunoSEQ multiplex PCR; TCRdb's copy keeps in-frame clones and lacks some. Found here are around 1.6 million clones, 95% to 99% of them singletons; the top ten hold roughly 0.45%. The TCR originated in a man between 25 and 39 years old in good health. The specimen was naive CD4+ T cells sorted from blood. Subset specified: CD45RA+ positively selected. The chain links TRBV7-7 to TRBJ2-5; 8 bases fit TRBD1. The CDR3, as DNA: TGTGCTAGCAGCCAAGACAGGGGTGAGACCCAGTACTTC. Protein: CASSQDRGETQYF.